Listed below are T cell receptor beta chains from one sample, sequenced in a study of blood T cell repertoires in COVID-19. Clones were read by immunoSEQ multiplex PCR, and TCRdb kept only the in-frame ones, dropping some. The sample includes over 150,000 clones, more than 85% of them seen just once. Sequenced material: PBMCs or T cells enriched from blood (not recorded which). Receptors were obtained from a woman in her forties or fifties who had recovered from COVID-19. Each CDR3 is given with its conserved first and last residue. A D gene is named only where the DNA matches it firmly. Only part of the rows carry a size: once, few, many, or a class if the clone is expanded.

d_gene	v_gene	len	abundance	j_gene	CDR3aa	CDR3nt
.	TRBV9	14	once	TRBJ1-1	CASSLTAVNTEAFF	TGTGCCAGCAGCCTGACAGCCGTGAACACTGAAGCTTTCTTT
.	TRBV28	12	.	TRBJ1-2	CASSSDSYGYTF	TGTGCCAGCAGTTCGGACAGCTATGGCTACACCTTC
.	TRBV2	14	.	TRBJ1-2	CASSDRAADYGYTF	TGTGCCAGCAGTGACAGGGCTGCTGACTATGGCTACACCTTC
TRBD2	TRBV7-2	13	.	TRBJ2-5	CASSLGLAETQYF	TGTGCCAGCAGCTTGGGACTAGCGGAGACCCAGTACTTC
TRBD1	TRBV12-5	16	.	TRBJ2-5	CASGQRTGKDQETQYF	TGTGCTAGTGGTCAAAGGACAGGAAAGGACCAAGAGACCCAGTACTTC
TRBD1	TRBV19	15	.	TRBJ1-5	CASRDRDGRNQPQHF	TGTGCCAGTAGGGACAGGGACGGCCGGAATCAGCCCCAGCATTTT
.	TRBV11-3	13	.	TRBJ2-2	CASSPPRTGELFF	TGTGCCAGCAGCCCCCCTCGGACCGGGGAGCTGTTTTTT
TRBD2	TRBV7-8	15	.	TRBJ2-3	CASSSLTGTRAAQYF	TGTGCCAGCAGCTCTTTAACCGGGACTAGAGCTGCGCAGTATTTT
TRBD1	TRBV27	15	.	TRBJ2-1	CASTIGQGGLNEQFF	TGTGCCAGCACCATCGGACAGGGAGGCTTAAATGAGCAGTTCTTC
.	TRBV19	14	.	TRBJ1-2	CASSIDRLAYGYTF	TGTGCCAGTAGTATAGACAGACTGGCCTATGGCTACACCTTC
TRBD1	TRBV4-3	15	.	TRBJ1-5	CASSQEQGAYQPQHF	TGCGCCAGCAGCCAAGAACAGGGGGCTTATCAGCCCCAGCATTTT
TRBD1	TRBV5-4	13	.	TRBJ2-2	CASSLQGAQELFF	TGTGCCAGCAGCTTGCAGGGGGCTCAGGAGCTGTTTTTT
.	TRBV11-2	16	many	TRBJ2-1	CASSLGGMEGYNEQFF	TGTGCCAGCAGCTTGGGCGGGATGGAGGGGTACAATGAGCAGTTCTTC
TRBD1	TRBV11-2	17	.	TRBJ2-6	CASRSGTGISGANVLTF	TGTGCCAGCAGGTCCGGGACAGGGATCTCTGGGGCCAACGTCCTGACTTTC
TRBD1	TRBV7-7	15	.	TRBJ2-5	CASSSTNRGMETQYF	TGTGCTAGCAGCTCTACAAACAGGGGAATGGAGACCCAGTACTTC
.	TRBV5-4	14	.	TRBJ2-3	CASSPATSTDTQYF	TGTGCCAGCAGCCCGGCGACTAGCACAGATACGCAGTATTTT
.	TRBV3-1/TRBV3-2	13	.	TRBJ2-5	CASSQMNRETQYF	TGTGCCAGCAGCCAAATGAACAGAGAGACCCAGTACTTC
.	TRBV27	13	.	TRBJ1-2	CASSLSSAMGYTF	TGTGCCAGCAGTTTATCGTCCGCTATGGGCTACACCTTC
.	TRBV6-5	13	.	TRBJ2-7	CASWGQAGYEQYF	TGTGCCAGCTGGGGGCAGGCGGGCTACGAGCAGTACTTC